The clone carrying this T cell receptor beta chain turned up a few times. Antigen specificity is unknown. What was amplified from RNA transcripts were TCR beta CDR3 regions. RT-PCR in the first round (using the HTBI primer set) targeted the TCR CDR3. TCRdb recomputed calls from the multiplex PCR reads with MiXCR, one row per CDR3 protein. The data contain hundreds of thousands of distinct CDR3 sequences, roughly 14% of them singletons. The CDR3 extends over 13 amino acids. V was clipped by 5 bases and J by 5 bases, with 10 bases between them. Germline V gene lookup returns CDR1 SGHRS and CDR2 YFSETQ. The data were obtained in a study of T cells in Graves' hyperthyroidism and ophthalmopathy. Not enrolled were patients with uncontrolled infection, other autoimmune disease, pregnancy or lactation. Diagnostic assessment was based on clinical symptoms, serum thyroxine and TRAb, thyroid ultrasound and orbital computed tomography.

Notes on the study in general: A 13 V-J signature model discriminated ophthalmopathy versus stable hyperthyroidism. Among thyroid clonotypes expanded above 0.001, most also appeared in blood.

The clonotype originates from a man between 18 and 35 years old with Graves' ophthalmopathy. Sequenced sample: blood. The chain uses TRBV5-1 and TRBJ1-4; D is unresolved. The CDR3 coding sequence is TGCGCCAGCAGTACCGGACTAAATGAAAAACTGTTTTTT. Translated: CASSTGLNEKLFF.